Listed here is a single T cell receptor (beta chain). This sample is part of a study of regulatory T cells in long-lasting Graves disease. Sequencing libraries for TCR beta were prepared with iRepertoire HTBI primers and Arm-PCR of CDR3 regions. TCRdb called the multiplex PCR reads again in MiXCR, with one record for every CDR3 protein. In the table there are about 540,000 distinct CDR3 sequences, about 14% of which are singletons. This CDR3 has 14 amino acids. CDR1 is SEHNR, CDR2 FQNEAQ, per germline (reference sequence). The V gene lost 2 bases and the J gene lost 8 bases, with 12 bases spanning the gap. As to time point: newly diagnosed GD, antithyroid drugs for less than 3 months. The TCR library was made from RNA that had been extracted from PBMCs in TRIzol. This sample was also put to use in a study of T cells in Graves' hyperthyroidism and ophthalmopathy. According to that study: Researchers defined stable Graves' hyperthyroidism as no ophthalmopathy progression within 18 months. Diagnosing involved the use of clinical symptoms, serum thyroxine and TRAb, thyroid ultrasound and orbital computed tomography. Most expanded thyroid clonotypes above 0.001 also appeared in blood.

This chain connects TRBV7-9 to TRBJ1-4; a possible D gene is TRBD1 (5 bases). The clonotype was recovered from a man aged 30 to 39 with Graves disease. Sequenced here: peripheral blood mononuclear cells (PBMCs), sampled at new diagnosis, from a patient treated with antithyroid drugs. In nucleotides, the CDR3 is TGTGCCAGCAGCTTAAGGGGAATTGGGGAAAAACTGTTTTTT. This translates into CASSLRGIGEKLFF.